Included here is one T cell receptor (beta chain) sequence, with context. Between the trimmed V and J ends, which lost 4 bases and 0 bases, there was a span of 12 bases. CDR3 size: 16 residues. In germline, CDR1 is SEHNR, CDR2 FQNEAQ (reference sequence). This sample stems from a study of control samples from healthy donors and cancer patients. TCRdb's copy holds only in-frame clones and misses some; the assay was immunoSEQ multiplex PCR. The sample has roughly 55,000 clones, under 95% seen once. V gene TRBV7-9 combines with J gene TRBJ1-4; tentatively, D is TRBD1 (5 bases). The sample was PBMCs. This clonotype was obtained from a man between 35 and 55 years old with colorectal cancer. As DNA, the CDR3 is TGTGCCAGCAGCTCCATGACAGCCTCAACTAATGAAAAACTGTTTTTT. Translated: CASSSMTASTNEKLFF.